A selection of T cell receptor beta chains follows, all from one sample in a study of neurological immune-mediated disorders. TCRdb re-called the 5' RACE reads through MiXCR, storing one row per CDR3 protein. The sample yields roughly 59,000 distinct CDR3 sequences, 5.2% seen once. Sequencing was done on a sample of PBMCs. These receptors all stem from a human donor with multiple sclerosis. The donor label of this sample is uncertain. Both conserved end residues are part of each CDR3. A D gene is named only where the DNA matches it firmly. Expanded clones are given a class, and other clones once, few, many or no size at all.

size: many; D: TRBD1; V: TRBV20-1; J: TRBJ1-2; length: 13; CDR3: CSTQIFDRDGYTF; DNA: TGCAGTACCCAGATATTCGACAGGGACGGCTACACCTTC
size: many; D: NA; V: TRBV5-1; J: TRBJ2-6; length: 17; CDR3: CASSLLKGGLGANVLTF; DNA: TGCGCCAGCAGCCTACTTAAGGGGGGCCTTGGGGCCAACGTCCTGACTTTC
size: many; D: NA; V: TRBV11-2; J: TRBJ2-3; length: 16; CDR3: CASSLPPYFATDTQYF; DNA: TGTGCCAGCAGCCTCCCCCCGTACTTCGCCACAGATACGCAGTATTTT
size: many; D: NA; V: TRBV19; J: TRBJ1-6; length: 13; CDR3: CASSIGANSPLHF; DNA: TGTGCCAGTAGTATCGGGGCGAATTCACCCCTCCACTTT
size: many; D: NA; V: TRBV9; J: TRBJ2-2; length: 15; CDR3: CASSDGESVTGELFF; DNA: TGTGCCAGCAGCGACGGGGAAAGCGTCACCGGGGAGCTGTTTTTT
size: many; D: NA; V: TRBV20-1; J: TRBJ1-5; length: 18; CDR3: CSARPTWRRGGPNQPQHF; DNA: TGCAGTGCTAGACCCACGTGGCGGAGGGGTGGTCCCAATCAGCCCCAGCATTTT
size: many; D: NA; V: TRBV5-1; J: TRBJ1-1; length: 14; CDR3: CASSGPSVGTEAFF; DNA: TGCGCCAGCAGCGGACCGTCAGTTGGCACTGAAGCTTTCTTT
size: many; D: TRBD1; V: TRBV5-1; J: TRBJ2-3; length: 17; CDR3: CASSQTPVGTGSDTQYF; DNA: TGCGCCAGCAGTCAGACTCCGGTCGGGACAGGGTCGGATACGCAGTATTTT
size: many; D: TRBD2; V: TRBV6-5; J: TRBJ2-3; length: 17; CDR3: CASSSWTSGAVTDTQYF; DNA: TGTGCCAGCAGTTCCTGGACTAGCGGGGCGGTCACAGATACGCAGTATTTT
size: many; D: TRBD1; V: TRBV6-5; J: TRBJ2-7; length: 14; CDR3: CASSSFTGTAEQYF; DNA: TGTGCCAGCAGTTCCTTTACTGGGACAGCCGAGCAGTACTTC
size: NA; D: NA; V: TRBV19; J: TRBJ2-3; length: 11; CDR3: CASRTTDTQYF; DNA: TGTGCCAGTAGGACGACAGATACGCAGTATTTT
size: many; D: TRBD2; V: TRBV10-1; J: TRBJ2-1; length: 16; CDR3: CASSESASGGPNEQFF; DNA: TGCGCCAGCAGTGAGTCGGCTAGCGGGGGCCCCAATGAGCAGTTCTTC
size: many; D: TRBD2; V: TRBV5-1; J: TRBJ2-5; length: 15; CDR3: CASSFPGGGQETQYF; DNA: TGCGCCAGCAGCTTCCCCGGGGGGGGCCAAGAGACCCAGTACTTC
size: many; D: TRBD1; V: TRBV7-9; J: TRBJ2-5; length: 15; CDR3: CASSLSWTGGKTQYF; DNA: TGTGCCAGCAGCCTATCCTGGACAGGGGGAAAGACCCAGTACTTC
size: many; D: NA; V: TRBV2; J: TRBJ1-1; length: 17; CDR3: CASRKNTGSAVNTEAFF; DNA: TGTGCCAGCAGGAAAAACACAGGGTCAGCCGTGAACACTGAAGCTTTCTTT
size: many; D: NA; V: TRBV9; J: TRBJ1-3; length: 17; CDR3: CASSDKTGEFSGNTIYF; DNA: TGTGCCAGCAGCGACAAGACAGGCGAATTCTCTGGAAACACCATATATTTT
size: many; D: NA; V: TRBV12-5; J: TRBJ1-2; length: 12; CDR3: CASAWPSHGYTF; DNA: TGTGCTAGTGCCTGGCCCTCTCATGGCTACACCTTC
size: many; D: NA; V: TRBV29-1; J: TRBJ2-1; length: 14; CDR3: CSVEIGGGGREQFF; DNA: TGCAGCGTTGAAATCGGTGGGGGGGGGCGAGAGCAGTTCTTC
size: many; D: TRBD1; V: TRBV20-1; J: TRBJ1-5; length: 14; CDR3: CSASPGGRDQPQHF; DNA: TGCAGTGCTAGCCCAGGGGGGAGGGATCAGCCCCAGCATTTT
size: many; D: NA; V: TRBV3-1; J: TRBJ2-6; length: 17; CDR3: CASSPTGSSSGANVLTF; DNA: TGTGCCAGCAGCCCTACAGGATCTAGCTCTGGGGCCAACGTCCTGACTTTC
size: many; D: TRBD1; V: TRBV7-6; J: TRBJ1-1; length: 15; CDR3: CASSLRTGLNTEAFF; DNA: TGTGCCAGCAGCCTTCGGACAGGGCTGAACACTGAAGCTTTCTTT
size: many; D: NA; V: TRBV20-1; J: TRBJ2-7; length: 16; CDR3: CSARGVYGRASYEQYF; DNA: TGCAGTGCTAGAGGGGTCTACGGACGGGCGTCCTACGAGCAGTACTTC
size: many; D: NA; V: TRBV5-1; J: TRBJ2-7; length: 16; CDR3: CAKFNRQARGNYEQYF; DNA: TGCGCCAAGTTTAACCGCCAGGCCAGGGGAAACTACGAGCAGTACTTC
size: many; D: TRBD1; V: TRBV20-1; J: TRBJ2-7; length: 11; CDR3: CSAGTEYEQYF; DNA: TGCAGTGCCGGGACAGAATACGAGCAGTACTTC
size: many; D: TRBD1; V: TRBV5-1; J: TRBJ2-1; length: 14; CDR3: CASSLRDRGNEQFF; DNA: TGCGCCAGCAGCTTGAGGGACAGGGGCAATGAGCAGTTCTTC
size: many; D: NA; V: TRBV19; J: TRBJ2-4; length: 18; CDR3: CASSQHWRWTSVGDIQYF; DNA: TGTGCCAGTAGCCAGCATTGGAGGTGGACTTCGGTGGGAGACATTCAGTACTTC
size: many; D: NA; V: TRBV15; J: TRBJ2-5; length: 15; CDR3: CATSRDQGLGETQYF; DNA: TGTGCCACCAGCAGAGATCAGGGTTTGGGAGAGACCCAGTACTTC
size: many; D: NA; V: TRBV7-8; J: TRBJ1-1; length: 13; CDR3: CASSPTLWDEAFF; DNA: TGTGCCAGCAGCCCCACTCTCTGGGATGAAGCTTTCTTT
size: many; D: NA; V: TRBV20-1; J: TRBJ2-7; length: 15; CDR3: CSAYTPKGGMHEQYF; DNA: TGCAGTGCTTATACCCCTAAAGGGGGGATGCACGAGCAGTACTTC
size: many; D: NA; V: TRBV10-3; J: TRBJ1-1; length: 16; CDR3: CAINSRPGISNTEAFF; DNA: TGTGCCATCAACTCCCGGCCGGGGATTTCGAACACTGAAGCTTTCTTT
size: many; D: NA; V: TRBV7-9; J: TRBJ1-2; length: 13; CDR3: CASSASGAGGYTF; DNA: TGTGCCAGCAGCGCTAGCGGGGCCGGGGGCTACACCTTC
size: many; D: TRBD1; V: TRBV5-1; J: TRBJ2-7; length: 15; CDR3: CASSLAGQEVGEQYF; DNA: TGCGCCAGCAGCTTGGCTGGACAGGAGGTGGGCGAGCAGTACTTC
size: many; D: TRBD1; V: TRBV5-1; J: TRBJ2-7; length: 16; CDR3: CASSLGRTGGSYEQYF; DNA: TGCGCCAGCAGCTTGGGAAGGACAGGGGGCTCCTACGAGCAGTACTTC
size: many; D: NA; V: TRBV14; J: TRBJ1-2; length: 12; CDR3: CASSRDFDGYTF; DNA: TGTGCCAGCAGCCGGGACTTCGATGGCTACACCTTC
size: many; D: NA; V: TRBV20-1; J: TRBJ1-1; length: 12; CDR3: CSARGGGTEAFF; DNA: TGCAGTGCCCGGGGGGGGGGCACTGAAGCTTTCTTT
size: many; D: TRBD2; V: TRBV5-5; J: TRBJ2-3; length: 16; CDR3: CASSLVLAGNTDTQYF; DNA: TGTGCCAGCAGCTTGGTACTAGCGGGGAACACAGATACGCAGTATTTT
size: NA; D: NA; V: TRBV5-6; J: TRBJ2-1; length: 13; CDR3: CASSLGRRAGWFF; DNA: TGTGCCAGCAGCTTGGGAAGGAGGGCAGGGTGGTTCTTC
size: many; D: NA; V: TRBV12-3/TRBV12-4; J: TRBJ1-4; length: 15; CDR3: CASRPDRSTNEKLFF; DNA: TGTGCCAGCAGACCCGACCGATCAACTAATGAAAAACTGTTTTTT
size: many; D: TRBD1; V: TRBV5-1; J: TRBJ1-4; length: 17; CDR3: CASSLGWTGATNEKLFF; DNA: TGCGCCAGCAGCTTGGGGTGGACAGGTGCAACTAATGAAAAACTGTTTTTT
size: NA; D: NA; V: TRBV12-3/TRBV12-4; J: TRBJ2-3; length: 17; CDR3: CASRHRGGRLVTDTQYF; DNA: TGTGCCAGCCGACATAGGGGGGGAAGACTAGTGACAGATACGCAGTATTTT
size: many; D: NA; V: TRBV6-1; J: TRBJ2-1; length: 14; CDR3: CASSEDWTANEQFF; DNA: TGTGCCAGCAGCGAGGATTGGACAGCTAATGAGCAGTTCTTC
size: many; D: TRBD1; V: TRBV29-1; J: TRBJ2-2; length: 15; CDR3: CSVTGGPPNTGELFF; DNA: TGCAGCGTAACAGGGGGACCTCCCAACACCGGGGAGCTGTTTTTT
size: many; D: TRBD2; V: TRBV5-4; J: TRBJ2-3; length: 14; CDR3: CASSTSGLAGEGYF; DNA: TGTGCCAGCAGCACCTCGGGACTAGCGGGGGAGGGGTATTTT
size: NA; D: NA; V: TRBV11-2; J: TRBJ2-1; length: 13; CDR3: CASSRTNYNEQFF; DNA: TGTGCCAGCAGTCGGACTAACTACAATGAGCAGTTCTTC
size: many; D: NA; V: TRBV20-1; J: TRBJ1-1; length: 13; CDR3: CSARDPRYTEAFF; DNA: TGCAGTGCTAGAGATCCACGTTACACTGAAGCTTTCTTT